This TCR beta chain was sequenced during a study of Ad26.COV2.S vaccination and SARS-CoV-2 variants. CDR1 is SGHTA and CDR2 is FQGNSA in the germline V gene. There are 15 residues in the CDR3. V lost 2 bases and J lost 2, with 13 bases in between. Treatment specified: roughly 19 received Ad26.COV2.S at low or high dose, single or two shots; about five received placebo; per-sample allocation not given. Samples came from day 63 after the first vaccine or placebo injection. Repertoires were generated with immunoSEQ multiplex PCR, while TCRdb's copy carries only in-frame clones and drops some. The table lists hundreds of thousands of clones, 85% to 90% of them singletons.

This specimen was peripheral blood, taken in a trial of Ad26.COV2.S vaccine versus placebo. This receptor was obtained from a person aged 18-65 years who received the Ad26.COV2.S COVID-19 vaccine or a placebo. This chain links TRBV7-2 with TRBJ2-7; no firm D call. The CDR3 DNA is TGTGCCAGCAGCTTATCGGCCACAACCCCCTACGAGCAGTACTTC. Amino acids: CASSLSATTPYEQYF.